The clone carrying this TCR beta chain was seen more than once but under ten times. The antigen is undetermined. This specimen comes from a study of regulatory T cells in long-lasting Graves disease. Regarding the study as a whole: Among samples with persistent disease, TRBV28, TRBJ1-2 and TRBJ2-5 were favored. Persistent Graves' patients had lower TCR diversity than newly diagnosed ones.

Germline-derived CDR1 and CDR2 are ENHRY and SYGVKD. V shed 5 bases and J shed 6 bases, with 14 bases lying between them. The CDR3 runs to 14 residues. Time point of the sample: newly diagnosed GD, antithyroid drugs for less than 3 months. After RNA was extracted from PBMCs, the TCR library was made from it. CDR3 regions were amplified by Arm-PCR using iRepertoire HTBI primers to build TCR beta libraries. MiXCR was run by TCRdb on the multiplex PCR reads, yielding one entry per CDR3 protein. This sample has roughly 430,000 distinct CDR3 sequences; over 15% occur once, and the top ten carry approximately 12%. The same sample was also studied in work on T cells in Graves' hyperthyroidism and ophthalmopathy. From that paper: A set of HTBI primers served as the primers for a first-round RT-PCR of the TCR CDR3. Most clonotypes expanded in the thyroid (above 0.001) were also present in blood.

The chain uses TRBV10-3 and TRBJ1-5, with D perhaps TRBD1 (6 bases). This sequence originates from a woman in her thirties with Graves disease. Specimen: peripheral blood mononuclear cells (PBMCs), collected at new diagnosis, from a patient treated with antithyroid drugs. CDR3 in amino acids: CAISTGTPLQPQHF. The CDR3 DNA sequence: TGTGCCATCAGTACAGGGACCCCTCTTCAGCCCCAGCATTTT.